The rows below give T cell receptor beta chains drawn from one sample of a study of OX40 agonist ivuxolimab in advanced cancers. Clones were read by immunoSEQ multiplex PCR, and TCRdb kept only the in-frame ones, dropping some. The repertoire holds about 84,000 clones, with about four fifths as singletons. The material was CD4+ or CD8+ T cells sorted from blood, obtained in a trial of the OX40 agonist ivuxolimab. The receptors shown here come from an adult with an advanced solid tumor such as melanoma, head and neck, liver or kidney cancer. The CDR3 runs from the conserved cysteine through the conserved F or W. D genes are given only for firm matches. Where a row states a size, it is once, few, many or the class of an expanded clone; other rows omit it.

TRBJ1-1,TRBV28,-,few,TGTGCCAGCAGCACCCTTGACACTGAAGCTTTCTTT,CASSTLDTEAFF
TRBJ2-3,TRBV9,-,-,TGTGCCAGCAGCGCCCACACGGGACTCCGCACAGATACGCAGTATTTT,CASSAHTGLRTDTQYF
TRBJ2-3,TRBV6-5,TRBD2,-,TGTGCCAGCAGAAGCGGGGGGACCACAGATACGCAGTATTTT,CASRSGGTTDTQYF
TRBJ1-1,TRBV11-3,-,-,TGTGCCAGCAGCTTAGGTGAGAACACTGAAGCTTTCTTT,CASSLGENTEAFF
TRBJ1-5,TRBV7-2,-,-,TGTGCCAGCAGCCTCAACCCGGGGGGTCAGCCCCAGCATTTT,CASSLNPGGQPQHF
TRBJ2-2,TRBV7-2,-,once,TGTGCCAGCAGCTTAGTTGCGGGGTCCCCCACCGGGGAGCTGTTTTTT,CASSLVAGSPTGELFF
TRBJ2-6,TRBV11-1,TRBD1,few,TGTGCCAGCAGCTCAGGGGGACACTCTGGGGCCAACGTCCTGACTTTC,CASSSGGHSGANVLTF
TRBJ1-2,TRBV2,TRBD1,-,TGTGCCAGCAGAACAGGGGTTCTCAGCTATGGCTACACCTTC,CASRTGVLSYGYTF
TRBJ2-3,TRBV30,-,-,TGTGCCTGCGTCCTAGCGCTCAGCACAGATACGCAGTATTTT,CACVLALSTDTQYF
TRBJ2-3,TRBV6-5,TRBD1,-,TGTGCCAGCAGTCCCCGGGACAGGGTGGTAGATACGCAGTATTTT,CASSPRDRVVDTQYF
TRBJ1-4,TRBV28,-,-,TGTGCCGGCAGTTGGTCAAATGAAAAACTGTTTTTT,CAGSWSNEKLFF
TRBJ2-7,TRBV5-1,-,-,TGCGCCAGCCGGGACGGGGTCGTCACCTACGAGCAGTACTTC,CASRDGVVTYEQYF
TRBJ1-1,TRBV6-1,TRBD1,-,TGTGCCATCAAACAGGGGGCGAACACTGAAGCTTTCTTT,CAIKQGANTEAFF
TRBJ2-3,TRBV7-2,TRBD2,few,TGTGCCAGCAGCACTAGCGGGGGACCAGATACGCAGTATTTT,CASSTSGGPDTQYF
TRBJ2-6,TRBV28,TRBD1,-,TGTGCCAGCAGTTTGGGTAGGACAGGGATTTCTGGGGCCAACGTCCTGACTTTC,CASSLGRTGISGANVLTF
TRBJ2-3,TRBV5-1,-,-,TGCGCCAGCAGCTTTACGGGGGGCGCTATCACAGATACGCAGTATTTT,CASSFTGGAITDTQYF
TRBJ2-5,TRBV7-7,TRBD2,-,TGTGCCAGCAGTGCCCTGGCGGGGGGATCCGAGGGGGTAGGGACCCAGTACTTC,CASSALAGGSEGVGTQYF
TRBJ2-3,TRBV18,TRBD1,-,TGTGCCAGCTCACCCCTACAGGGGCAGCCGCAGTATTTT,CASSPLQGQPQYF
TRBJ1-1,TRBV7-2,-,-,TGTGCCAGCAGCTTAGTCGGGGGTTTTGGGAACACTGAAGCTTTCTTT,CASSLVGGFGNTEAFF
TRBJ2-2,TRBV7-2,TRBD2,-,TGTGCCAGCAGCCCGACGGGGGGTTTTACCGGGGAGCTGTTTTTT,CASSPTGGFTGELFF
TRBJ2-7,TRBV25-1,-,few,TGTGCCAGCAGTGACGACATTGTCCACGAGCAGTACTTC,CASSDDIVHEQYF
TRBJ1-2,TRBV27,TRBD1,-,TGTGCCAGCAGGCTAGACAGGGTGACCGGCTACACCTTC,CASRLDRVTGYTF
TRBJ1-1,TRBV7-9,-,-,TGTGCCAGCAGCTTAACCGGGCAGTTTGAAGCTTTCTTT,CASSLTGQFEAFF